This T cell receptor beta chain derives from a study of beta chain features in type 1 diabetes. Broader study findings: Shortening of TCRB CDR3s, moderate but significant, appeared in all four CD4+ subsets of Type 1 diabetes patients. Compared to healthy donors, patients appeared to have naive, central memory and Treg TCRB repertoires that were more alike.

A note on this clone: Its antigen is not identified.

Every donor provided one heparinised blood draw, which averaged approximately 100 mL. Sorted CD4+ subsets: naive, central memory, regulatory, stem cell-like memory (CD45RO/CCR7/CD25/CD127/CD95/CD27 panel). The investigators reverse transcribed all of the isolated RNA, so they sequenced expressed TCRB transcripts. The protocol was immunoSEQ multiplex PCR, while the TCRdb copy is restricted to in-frame clones and leaves out a portion. This sample yields over 650,000 clones, of which about 14% are seen a single time; approximately 0.039% belongs to the top ten. Input material: naive CD4+ T cells from blood. This TCR came from a man between 18 and 29 years old with type 1 diabetes.

CDR3: CAYSHDMNTEAFF. In nucleotides, the CDR3 is TGTGCCTACTCACATGATATGAACACTGAAGCTTTCTTT. The chain joins TRBV30 to TRBJ1-1, with unresolved D. Germline V CDR1 and CDR2: GTSNPN, SVGIG (reference sequence). V lost 7 bases to trimming and J lost 0 bases, with 12 bases between them. The CDR3 runs to 13 residues.